This T cell receptor beta chain was profiled in a study of regulatory T cells in long-lasting Graves disease. Arm-PCR of CDR3 regions with iRepertoire HTBI primers generated TCR beta libraries. TCRdb processed the multiplex PCR reads anew with MiXCR; each CDR3 protein has one entry. In the table there are 420,000 or so distinct CDR3 sequences, about 16% of which are singletons. This clonotype was observed at least ten times. Looked up from germline, CDR1 is MDHEN and CDR2 is SYDVKM. The CDR3 is made up of 13 amino acids. Trimming left V 4 bases short and J 4 bases short, with 8 bases between. Time point noted: newly diagnosed GD, antithyroid drugs for less than 3 months. RNA extracted from PBMCs served as the sequencing template. This sample also appeared in a second study, on T cells in Graves' hyperthyroidism and ophthalmopathy.

Sequenced here: peripheral blood mononuclear cells (PBMCs), sampled at new diagnosis, from a patient treated with antithyroid drugs. V gene TRBV28 combines with J gene TRBJ2-1; D unresolved. The clonotype comes from a woman younger than 30 with Graves disease. Written as DNA, the CDR3 is TGTGCCAGCAGTTATGTTGAATACAATGAGCAGTTCTTC. Amino acids: CASSYVEYNEQFF.